A selection of T cell receptor beta chains follows, all from one sample in a study of blood T cell repertoires in COVID-19. The repertoire was sequenced with immunoSEQ multiplex PCR; TCRdb's copy has only in-frame clones and lacks some. The sample lists roughly 200,000 clones; around 80% were seen once. Sequencing input: peripheral blood. The receptors come from an older woman with acute or convalescent COVID-19. CDR3s include the opening cysteine and the closing phenylalanine or tryptophan. The D gene is left open where the match is weak.

j_gene: TRBJ2-7
v_gene: TRBV11-2
d_gene: TRBD1
CDR3nt: TGTGCCAGCAGCTTATCCGCAGGGGGTCCCTACGAGCAGTACTTC
CDR3aa: CASSLSAGGPYEQYF

j_gene: TRBJ2-7
v_gene: TRBV2
d_gene: -
CDR3nt: TGTGCCAGCAGTGAAGCCCAGGACGAGCAGTACTTC
CDR3aa: CASSEAQDEQYF

j_gene: TRBJ2-2
v_gene: TRBV6-6
d_gene: TRBD1
CDR3nt: TGTGCCAGCAGGCGGACAGGCGAGTACACCGGGGAGCTGTTTTTT
CDR3aa: CASRRTGEYTGELFF

j_gene: TRBJ2-1
v_gene: TRBV7-9
d_gene: TRBD2
CDR3nt: TGTGCCAGCAGCTATCCCCTAACTAGCGGAGACTACAATGAGCAGTTCTTC
CDR3aa: CASSYPLTSGDYNEQFF

j_gene: TRBJ1-5
v_gene: TRBV6-4
d_gene: TRBD1
CDR3nt: TGTGCCAGCAGTAAACAGGGGGGTGGTAAGCCCCAGCATTTT
CDR3aa: CASSKQGGGKPQHF

j_gene: TRBJ2-1
v_gene: TRBV6-1
d_gene: TRBD1
CDR3nt: TGTGCCAGCAGGCCCCCGGGACAGGGCGGCAATGAGCAGTTCTTC
CDR3aa: CASRPPGQGGNEQFF

j_gene: TRBJ2-7
v_gene: TRBV11-2
d_gene: TRBD2
CDR3nt: TGTGCCAGCAGCTTAAGCGGGGGGAGGGGGAGACACGAGCAGTACTTC
CDR3aa: CASSLSGGRGRHEQYF

j_gene: TRBJ1-1
v_gene: TRBV10-3
d_gene: -
CDR3nt: TGTGCCATCAGTGAGTCATCGGGGGGAGCTGAAGCTTTCTTT
CDR3aa: CAISESSGGAEAFF

j_gene: TRBJ1-2
v_gene: TRBV5-1
d_gene: -
CDR3nt: TGCGCCAGCAGCTTGGACAGGGACTATGGCTACACCTTC
CDR3aa: CASSLDRDYGYTF

j_gene: TRBJ2-1
v_gene: TRBV30
d_gene: -
CDR3nt: TGTGCCTGGGTACAGGGAGGGACGGGTGAGCAGTTCTTC
CDR3aa: CAWVQGGTGEQFF

j_gene: TRBJ1-3
v_gene: TRBV19
d_gene: -
CDR3nt: TGTGCCAGTAGTACCGGGGGAAACACCATATATTTT
CDR3aa: CASSTGGNTIYF

j_gene: TRBJ1-1
v_gene: TRBV19
d_gene: -
CDR3nt: TGTGCCAGTAGTATAATACCGGAGGCCGAAGCTTTCTTT
CDR3aa: CASSIIPEAEAFF

j_gene: TRBJ2-6
v_gene: TRBV3-1/TRBV3-2
d_gene: -
CDR3nt: TGTGCCAGCAGCACCTCGGCAGGGGGGGCCAACGTCCTGACTTTC
CDR3aa: CASSTSAGGANVLTF

j_gene: TRBJ2-7
v_gene: TRBV7-6
d_gene: -
CDR3nt: TGTGCCAGCAGCTTAGTTCCCACAGAAACCTACGAGCAGTACTTC
CDR3aa: CASSLVPTETYEQYF

j_gene: TRBJ2-7
v_gene: TRBV11-2
d_gene: -
CDR3nt: TGTGCCAGCAGCTTCCAGGACGAGCAGTACTTC
CDR3aa: CASSFQDEQYF

j_gene: TRBJ1-5
v_gene: TRBV28
d_gene: -
CDR3nt: TGTGCCAGCAGGGAATCCGGGGTTAGCAATCAGCCCCAGCATTTT
CDR3aa: CASRESGVSNQPQHF

j_gene: TRBJ2-7
v_gene: TRBV7-9
d_gene: -
CDR3nt: TGTGCCAGCAGCTTAAAGGTGGGAGGTCTGGCCTACGAGCAGTACTTC
CDR3aa: CASSLKVGGLAYEQYF

j_gene: TRBJ1-3
v_gene: TRBV13
d_gene: -
CDR3nt: TGTGCCAGCAGCTTATGGACAGCTGGAAACACCATATATTTT
CDR3aa: CASSLWTAGNTIYF

j_gene: TRBJ2-3
v_gene: TRBV27
d_gene: -
CDR3nt: TGTGCCAGCAAACTTGCGGACACAGATACGCAGTATTTT
CDR3aa: CASKLADTDTQYF

j_gene: TRBJ2-7
v_gene: TRBV7-2
d_gene: -
CDR3nt: TGTGCCAGCAGCCAAGACAGTTACGGCTACGAGCAGTACTTC
CDR3aa: CASSQDSYGYEQYF

j_gene: TRBJ2-3
v_gene: TRBV5-1
d_gene: TRBD1
CDR3nt: TGCGCCAGCAGAAAGACAGGGAGCACAGATACGCAGTATTTT
CDR3aa: CASRKTGSTDTQYF

j_gene: TRBJ1-5
v_gene: TRBV10-3
d_gene: -
CDR3nt: TGTGCCACCACAGATAGCAATCAGCCCCAGCATTTT
CDR3aa: CATTDSNQPQHF

j_gene: TRBJ2-7
v_gene: TRBV12-3/TRBV12-4
d_gene: -
CDR3nt: TGTGCCAGCAGCCCTGACAGGAGCTACGAGCAGTACTTC
CDR3aa: CASSPDRSYEQYF

j_gene: TRBJ1-2
v_gene: TRBV30
d_gene: -
CDR3nt: TGTGCCTGGAGTACAAGGAGCTACGATGGCTACACCTTC
CDR3aa: CAWSTRSYDGYTF

j_gene: TRBJ2-1
v_gene: TRBV18
d_gene: TRBD2
CDR3nt: TGTGCCAGCTCAGATGGACTAGCGAGCAATGAGCAGTTCTTC
CDR3aa: CASSDGLASNEQFF

j_gene: TRBJ2-1
v_gene: TRBV7-3
d_gene: -
CDR3nt: TGTGCCTCAGGCTTAAGGGGCTCAGTTTTGGATGAGCAGTTCTTC
CDR3aa: CASGLRGSVLDEQFF

j_gene: TRBJ2-1
v_gene: TRBV24-1
d_gene: TRBD2
CDR3nt: TGTGCCACCAGTGATGCGGGAGTTAGGACCTACAATGAGCAGTTCTTC
CDR3aa: CATSDAGVRTYNEQFF

j_gene: TRBJ1-2
v_gene: TRBV5-1
d_gene: -
CDR3nt: TGCGCCAGCAGCTTGGACAATAACTATGGCTACACCTTC
CDR3aa: CASSLDNNYGYTF

j_gene: TRBJ2-2
v_gene: TRBV7-9
d_gene: -
CDR3nt: TGTGCCAGCAGTCTTGGGTCGGGAACCGGGGAGCTGTTTTTT
CDR3aa: CASSLGSGTGELFF

j_gene: TRBJ2-1
v_gene: TRBV10-3
d_gene: TRBD2
CDR3nt: TGTGCCATCAGTGAGCCTATCCTAGCGGGAGGGCCTGGGAATGAGCAGTTCTTC
CDR3aa: CAISEPILAGGPGNEQFF

j_gene: TRBJ1-2
v_gene: TRBV30
d_gene: -
CDR3nt: TGTGCCTGGAGTTCAGGGTCTACCTCCTTC
CDR3aa: CAWSSGSTSF